Listed here are 8 T cell receptor beta chains from one sample, sequenced in a study of spatial heterogeneity in lung cancer. The time point denotes: sample taken at primary tumor resection. TCRdb processed the 5' RACE reads anew with MiXCR; each CDR3 protein has one entry. Its table records approximately 93 distinct CDR3 sequences. The starting material was normal lung tissue next to the tumor, obtained at surgery. The receptors derive from a male donor with early-stage non-small cell lung cancer.

Turning to this clonotype: The library was designed around alpha chains, so this beta chain is a stray read whose abundance carries little weight. The chain links TRBV12-3 or TRBV12-4 to TRBJ1-3, with D maybe TRBD1 (5 bases). The CDR3 contains 16 residues. V gave up 2 bases and J gave up 0 bases, with 11 bases separating them. The CDR3 nucleotides are TGTGCCAGCAGTTTATCTCGACAGAGCTCTGGAAACACCATATATTTT. It is translated as CASSLSRQSSGNTIYF.

A word on this clonotype: This beta chain was picked up by a library intended for alpha chains and is off target, so its count carries little meaning. V and J are TRBV5-5 and TRBJ1-1; no definite D call. The germline gives CDR1 SGHKS, CDR2 YYEKEE (reference sequence). This CDR3 has 13 residues. V gave up 7 bases and J gave up 0 bases, with 10 bases separating them. CDR3 coding DNA: TGTGCCAGCCTTGCTGATCTGAACACTGAAGCTTTCTTT. Protein sequence: CASLADLNTEAFF.

In regard to this clonotype: For a library built for alpha chains, this beta chain is a stray read; little rests on its size. The CDR3 bases are TGTGCCATCAGTGAGTCGGAACAGGGAAGTCAGCCCCAGCATTTT. Translation: CAISESEQGSQPQHF. The gene calls are TRBV10-3 and TRBJ1-5, with D possibly matching TRBD1 (6 bases). The V end lost 0 bases, the J end lost 6 bases, and 12 bases lay between the germline ends. This CDR3 has 15 residues. From germline, CDR1 is ENHRY and CDR2 SYGVKD.

As for this clonotype: The library was prepared for alpha chains; this beta chain is a stray read, so its frequency means little. This chain links TRBV7-8 with TRBJ2-7; D is perhaps TRBD2 (5 bases). V lost 5 bases and J lost 7, with 15 bases in between. The CDR3 spans 13 residues. Germline CDR1 and CDR2: SGHVS and FQNEAQ. The CDR3 region is CASSLTEGREQYF. CDR3 coding DNA: TGTGCCAGCAGCCTTACAGAGGGTCGAGAGCAGTACTTC.

Details on this clonotype: This beta chain is off target for a library built for alpha chains, so its abundance means little. This chain connects TRBV9 to TRBJ2-1; the D call may be TRBD1 or TRBD2 (5 bases each). From germline, CDR1 is SGDLS and CDR2 YYNGEE. The CDR3 runs 15 residues. V was pared by 5 bases and J by 1 base, with 13 bases between. In nucleotides, the CDR3 is TGTGCCAGCAGTCCCGGGACCGAGTCCTACAATGAGCAGTTCTTC. The encoded protein is CASSPGTESYNEQFF. Together with reference TRBV9 and TRBJ2-1, the CDR3 gives the full variable domain: DSGVTQTPKHLITATGQRVTLRCSPRSGDLSVYWYQQSLDQGLQFLIQYYNGEERAKGNILERFSAQQFPDLHSELNLSSLELGDSALYFCASSPGTESYNEQFFGPGTRLTVL.

A word on this clonotype: Little can be read into the size of this beta chain, an off-target read in a library designed for alpha chains. The chain recombines TRBV11-2 with TRBJ2-1; 9 positions agree with TRBD2. The germline V gene has CDR1 SGHAT and CDR2 FQNNGV. V dropped 1 base and J dropped 7; count of bases not matched to a gene: 5. The CDR3 spans 15 residues. The CDR3: CASSLGLAAGNEQFF. CDR3 DNA sequence: TGTGCCAGCAGCTTAGGACTAGCGGCGGGAAATGAGCAGTTCTTC.

In the case of this clonotype: As an off-target read in a library built for alpha chains, this beta chain has a frequency of little significance. The gene calls are TRBV5-1 and TRBJ2-1; D perhaps matches TRBD1 (6 bases). The CDR3 covers 13 residues. CDR1 SGHRS and CDR2 YFSETQ come from the germline V gene. V lost 3 bases to trimming and J lost 4 bases, with 8 bases between them. The CDR3 spells CASSSTGYNEQFF. The CDR3 DNA is TGCGCCAGCAGCTCAACAGGGTACAATGAGCAGTTCTTC. The complete variable domain, with remaining parts taken from reference TRBV5-1 and TRBJ2-1, reads KAGVTQTPRYLIKTRGQQVTLSCSPISGHRSVSWYQQTPGQGLQFLFEYFSETQRNKGNFPGRFSGRQFSNSRSEMNVSTLELGDSALYLCASSSTGYNEQFFGPGTRLTVL.

With regard to this clonotype: The library was designed around alpha chains, so this beta chain is a stray read whose abundance carries little weight. The V call is TRBV7-3, the J call TRBJ2-2; D not resolved. The V end was cut by 3 bases, the J end by 8 bases, with 13 bases between. Per the germline V gene, CDR1 is SGHTA and CDR2 is FQGTGA. The CDR3 has 14 residues. CDR3 nucleotides: TGTGCCAGCAGCTTTGGCAGTGCCACGGGGGAGCTGTTTTTT. Its protein product is CASSFGSATGELFF.